This TCR beta chain was obtained from a study of CXCR3-negative and CXCR3-positive naive CD8 T cells. In the case of this clonotype: Antigen unknown.

UMI-tagged TRB cDNA libraries were built via 5' RACE. After re-calling the 5' RACE reads, TCRdb lists one entry per CDR3 protein, DNA absent. This table lists about 58,000 distinct CDR3 sequences. Notes on the study in general: In CXCR3-positive naive cells, the TRB CDR3s were more hydrophobic than in CXCR3-negative naive cells. CXCR3 expression dropped partially after cryopreservation, and most assays relied on fresh PBMCs. Both naive subsets showed comparably high diversity, and memory CD8+ cells showed much lower diversity. Naive cells, whether CXCR3-negative or CXCR3-positive, had similar TRBV-TRBJ usage, while memory cells differed.

The clonotype originates from a human donor in good health. Some clones in this sample may be carry-over from other donors' samples. Sequencing was carried out using naive CXCR3- CD8+ T cells from blood. Subset meaning: CD45RO-CCR7+CD27+CD95- naive CD8+ T cells lacking CXCR3 (TNR3-).

The CDR3 here is CASSLGAGWYQETQYF. The chain links TRBV5-6 to TRBJ2-5; absent DNA, TCRdb's TRBD2 call cannot be checked. CDR3 length: 16 amino acids. CDR1 and CDR2 (germline): SGHDT, YYEEEE.